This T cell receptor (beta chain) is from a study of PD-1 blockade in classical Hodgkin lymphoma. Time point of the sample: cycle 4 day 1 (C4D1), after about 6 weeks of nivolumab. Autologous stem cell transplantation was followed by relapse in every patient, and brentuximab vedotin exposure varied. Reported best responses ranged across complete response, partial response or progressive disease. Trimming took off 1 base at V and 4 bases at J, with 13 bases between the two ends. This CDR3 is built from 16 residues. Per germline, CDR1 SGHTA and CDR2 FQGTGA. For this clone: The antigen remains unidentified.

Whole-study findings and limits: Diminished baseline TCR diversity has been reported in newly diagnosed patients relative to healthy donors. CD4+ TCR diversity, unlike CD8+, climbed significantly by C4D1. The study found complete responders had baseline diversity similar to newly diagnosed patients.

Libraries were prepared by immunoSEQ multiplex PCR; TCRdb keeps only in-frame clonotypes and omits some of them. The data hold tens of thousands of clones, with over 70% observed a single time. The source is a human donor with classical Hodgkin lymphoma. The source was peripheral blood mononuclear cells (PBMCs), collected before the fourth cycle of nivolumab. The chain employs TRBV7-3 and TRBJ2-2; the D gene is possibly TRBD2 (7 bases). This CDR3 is CASSLNGGRVTGELFF. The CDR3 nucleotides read TGTGCCAGCAGCTTAAACGGGGGGCGCGTCACCGGGGAGCTGTTTTTT.